This T cell receptor beta chain comes out of a study of T-cell memory formation after mild COVID-19. 5'RACE with constant-segment primers yielded barcoded, UMI-tagged TCR alpha and TCR beta cDNA libraries. TCRdb redid the calling of the 5' RACE reads with MiXCR, one entry per CDR3 protein. Here the sample spans 150,000 to 200,000 distinct CDR3 sequences, roughly 30% being singletons. V lost 6 bases and J 2 bases, leaving 15 bases between the germline ends. Germline loops: CDR1 LGHNA, CDR2 YNFKEQ. This CDR3 is 15 amino acids long. The sample holds a few counts of this clonotype. Its antigen is not identified. Overall study findings and caveats: Cross-reactive memory appears to have joined, as suggested by some responding clones showing up in pre-infection memory. From day 15 to 85, contracting clones were balanced between CD4 and CD8, whereas later expanders leaned toward CD4+.

The rearrangement uses TRBV4-2 and TRBJ2-3, with no clear D. The sequenced sample was PBMCs or a T cell subset sorted from them (not recorded which). This receptor was obtained from an adult woman who had mild COVID-19 (a few samples of this study predate the infection). Cell type and time point are not known. The CDR3 region is CASRRTDLNTDTQYF. The CDR3 region has the DNA TGTGCCAGCAGAAGGACCGACCTGAACACAGATACGCAGTATTTT.